The 27 T cell receptor beta chains presented below share a single source sample, sequenced in a study of graft-versus-host responses after intestinal transplantation. Lymphocytes (intraepithelial and lamina propria) were released by processing the graft tissue. The repertoire was sequenced with immunoSEQ multiplex PCR; TCRdb's copy has only in-frame clones and lacks some. The sample consists of fewer than 8,500 clones, around 82% of them appearing once. Sequencing used ileum tissue, obtained 300 to 320 days after intestinal transplant. The receptors were gathered from a human patient who received an intestinal transplant, so some T cells may come from the graft donor.

J is TRBJ2-7 and V is TRBV6-4, with TRBD1 matching over 11 bases. The CDR3 sequence is 15 residues long. CDR1 is MRHNA, CDR2 SNTAGT, per germline. V dropped 4 bases and J dropped 6; count of bases not matched to a gene: 8. The CDR3 loop is CASSAPGQGDFEQYF. Here the CDR3 DNA reads TGTGCCAGCAGTGCCCCGGGACAGGGGGATTTCGAGCAGTACTTC.

V and J are TRBV6-1 and TRBJ1-2; 7 nucleotides match TRBD1. Germline V CDR1 and CDR2: MNHNS, SASEGT. This CDR3 is 12 amino acids long. The V gene end was trimmed by 7 bases and the J gene end by 8 bases; junction bases not matched to a gene: 7. Here the CDR3 reads CASIRQGGGYTF. The CDR3, as DNA: TGTGCCAGCATTAGACAGGGCGGCGGCTACACCTTC.

This clone has just one count. This chain connects TRBV6-1 to TRBJ1-5; D is possibly TRBD1 (5 bases). The germline V gene has CDR1 MNHNS and CDR2 SASEGT. The CDR3 is 16 amino acids. Trimming left V 1 base short and J 5 bases short, with 15 bases between. The CDR3 DNA is TGTGCCAGCAGTGAAGGGGGGGGAACACCTTATCAGCCCCAGCATTTT. Its protein is CASSEGGGTPYQPQHF.

This chain uses TRBV5-6 with TRBJ2-7; D uncertain. This CDR3 has 15 amino acids. V was trimmed by 4 bases and J by 3 bases, leaving 17 bases between them. Germline assignment: CDR1 SGHDT and CDR2 YYEEEE. The CDR3 protein is CASSPLPANLYEQYF. The CDR3 DNA follows: TGTGCCAGCAGCCCCCTCCCCGCGAACCTCTACGAGCAGTACTTC.

This clone was seen just once. This chain joins TRBV4-2 and TRBJ2-1; 7 nucleotides align to TRBD2. This CDR3 has 15 residues. The germline CDR1 and CDR2 sequences are LGHNA and YNFKEQ. The trim removed 1 base at V and 3 bases at J, leaving 3 bases unmatched. In DNA form, the CDR3 reads TGTGCCAGCAGCCAAGGACTAGCAGACTACAATGAGCAGTTCTTC. Translating it yields CASSQGLADYNEQFF.

The chain employs TRBV5-6 and TRBJ1-1; unclear D gene. V gave up 3 bases and J gave up 7 bases, with 10 bases separating them. This CDR3 is built from 12 residues. The V gene's germline CDR1 is SGHDT and CDR2 YYEEEE. CDR3 DNA sequence: TGTGCCAGCAGCTACGTGAGCAATGAAGCTTTCTTT. Protein product: CASSYVSNEAFF.

V is TRBV10-2 and J is TRBJ1-2, with TRBD1 identical over 9 bases. Germline V CDR1 and CDR2: WSHSY, SAAADI. This CDR3 is built from 13 residues. The V gene end was trimmed by 7 bases and the J gene end by 6 bases; junction bases not matched to a gene: 6. The CDR3 sequence is CASTGTGWHGYTF. The CDR3 DNA is TGCGCCAGCACCGGGACAGGGTGGCATGGCTACACCTTC.

The chain has TRBV28 and TRBJ2-1; the match to TRBD2 covers 9 bases. Germline V lookup: CDR1 MDHEN, CDR2 SYDVKM. The CDR3 is 16 amino acids. Losses at the gene ends were 3 bases for V and 3 bases for J; bases not matched to a gene: 6. The CDR3 sequence is CASSFTPLAGYNEQFF. The CDR3, as DNA: TGTGCCAGCAGTTTTACCCCACTAGCGGGCTACAATGAGCAGTTCTTC.

This chain uses TRBV7-3 with TRBJ2-1; 11 bases are a match to TRBD2. Trimming took 3 bases from V and 5 from J; bases not matched to a gene: 0. The CDR3 covers 14 residues. Germline CDR1 reads SGHTA; CDR2 reads FQGTGA. DNA for the CDR3: TGTGCCAGCAGCTTTAGCGGGAGGGACAATGAGCAGTTCTTC. Amino acids: CASSFSGRDNEQFF.

The chain recombines TRBV7-9 with TRBJ2-3, with D unclear. The CDR3 is 15 amino acids. Trimming stripped 6 bases from V and 2 bases from J, with 15 bases between. CDR1 and CDR2 (germline): SEHNR, FQNEAQ (reference sequence). The chain's CDR3 is CASRVGQSLTDTQYF. CDR3 DNA sequence: TGTGCCAGCAGAGTCGGCCAGAGTCTCACAGATACGCAGTATTTT.

The genes are TRBV7-2 and TRBJ2-4; D is tentatively TRBD1 or TRBD2 (6 bases each). V was cut by 5 bases and J by 0 bases, with 11 bases left in between. The CDR3 extends over 15 amino acids. The V gene's germline CDR1 is SGHTA and CDR2 FQGNSA. The CDR3 is CASSLGGLAKNIQYF. The CDR3 DNA follows: TGTGCCAGCAGCCTGGGGGGCCTAGCCAAAAACATTCAGTACTTC. Complete variable domain (other parts from reference TRBV7-2 and TRBJ2-4): GAGVSQSPSNKVTEKGKDVELRCDPISGHTALYWYRQSLGQGLEFLIYFQGNSAPDKSGLPSDRFSAERTGGSVSTLTIQRTQQEDSAVYLCASSLGGLAKNIQYFGAGTRLSVL.

The V call is TRBV4-1, the J call TRBJ2-2, with 7 bases that match TRBD2. Germline V lookup: CDR1 MGHRA, CDR2 YSYEKL. After removal of 1 base from V and 6 bases from J, the junction contained 5 bases not matched to a gene. The CDR3 consists of 15 residues. CDR3: CASSQVSGIPGELFF. The CDR3 bases are TGCGCCAGCAGCCAAGTAAGCGGGATCCCCGGGGAGCTGTTTTTT.

This clone was counted only a few times. This chain joins TRBV6-6 and TRBJ1-4; possible D gene TRBD1, 6 bases. The CDR3 is 16 amino acids. Trimming cost V 7 bases and J 0 bases, with 15 bases left between them. Germline CDR1 MNHNY, CDR2 SVGAGI (reference sequence). CDR3 bases: TGTGCCAGCAATTCCAGGGGCGAGGCAACTAATGAAAAACTGTTTTTT. Protein: CASNSRGEATNEKLFF.

The chain uses TRBV6-1 and TRBJ2-7; no definite D call. The length of the CDR3 is 12 residues. V was cut by 7 bases and J by 3 bases, with 10 bases left in between. Germline CDR1 reads MNHNS; CDR2 reads SASEGT. The CDR3 loop is CASKDQIYEQYF. CDR3 bases: TGTGCCAGCAAGGACCAGATCTACGAGCAGTACTTC.

This clone was seen a handful of times. The chain carries TRBV6-1 and TRBJ2-2, with 11 bases fitting TRBD2. Trimming took 2 bases from V and 6 from J; bases not matched to a gene: 2. The CDR3 contains 15 residues. The V gene's germline CDR1 is MNHNS and CDR2 SASEGT. Here the CDR3 DNA reads TGTGCCAGCAGTGAATTAGCGGGGGGGCCCGGGGAGCTGTTTTTT. This translates into CASSELAGGPGELFF.

The chain joins TRBV7-3 to TRBJ2-1, with D perhaps assigned TRBD1 or TRBD2 (5 bases each). From germline, CDR1 is SGHTA and CDR2 FQGTGA. This CDR3 spans 13 amino acids. V gave up 0 bases and J gave up 9 bases, with 9 bases separating them. Here the CDR3 reads CASSLTVGTEQFF. CDR3 coding DNA: TGTGCCAGCAGCTTAACTGTGGGGACTGAGCAGTTCTTC.

The J gene is TRBJ2-7, the V gene TRBV28, with 9 bases aligning to TRBD2. The trim removed 2 bases at V and 5 bases at J, leaving 4 bases unmatched. The length of the CDR3 is 14 residues. Germline lookup yields CDR1 MDHEN and CDR2 SYDVKM. The CDR3 reads CASSLGASGNEQYF. The CDR3 bases are TGTGCCAGCAGTTTAGGGGCTAGCGGGAACGAGCAGTACTTC. Filled out from reference TRBV28 and TRBJ2-7, the complete variable domain reads DVKVTQSSRYLVKRTGEKVFLECVQDMDHENMFWYRQDPGLGLRLIYFSYDVKMKEKGDIPEGYSVSREKKERFSLILESASTNQTSMYLCASSLGASGNEQYFGPGTRLTVT.

The rearrangement joins TRBV5-6 to TRBJ2-5; D is uncertain. V dropped 0 bases and J dropped 3 bases, with 12 bases sitting between them. The CDR3 consists of 15 residues. Germline assignment: CDR1 SGHDT and CDR2 YYEEEE. DNA of the CDR3: TGTGCCAGCAGCTTGGTGGGCAGGCCCGAAGAGACCCAGTACTTC. Encoded protein: CASSLVGRPEETQYF.

The chain is built from TRBV10-1 and TRBJ2-7; D is unclear. Germline V gives CDR1 WNHNN, CDR2 SYGVQD (reference sequence). Trimming removed 4 bases at V and 0 bases at J, with 10 bases between. This CDR3 has 14 amino acids. The CDR3 DNA reads TGCGCCAGCAGTGGTGGCATCCGCTCCTACGAGCAGTACTTC. It specifies CASSGGIRSYEQYF.

The rearrangement joins TRBV6-4 to TRBJ2-5; D perhaps matches TRBD2 (6 bases). V dropped 0 bases and J dropped 5 bases, with 13 bases sitting between them. The CDR3 sequence is 15 residues long. Germline assignment: CDR1 MRHNA and CDR2 SNTAGT. This CDR3 is CASSDSKRGGETQYF. DNA for the CDR3: TGTGCCAGCAGTGACTCGAAAAGGGGAGGCGAGACCCAGTACTTC.

The chain combines TRBV6-4 with TRBJ1-2; 9 bases are shared with TRBD1. CDR1 is MRHNA, CDR2 SNTAGT, per germline. J was trimmed by 2 bases and V by 8 bases; bases with no gene match: 12. This CDR3 is built from 16 residues. CDR3 sequence: CASARTSGTGNYGYTF. The CDR3 DNA is TGTGCCAGCGCTAGAACCTCCGGGACAGGGAACTATGGCTACACCTTC.

V gene TRBV6-4 combines with J gene TRBJ1-1, with TRBD1 as a possible D gene (5 bases). This CDR3 has 13 amino acids. The germline CDR1 and CDR2 sequences are MRHNA and SNTAGT. Trimming took 0 bases from V and 6 from J, leaving 8 bases between them. CDR3 sequence reads: CASSDSDTSEAFF. The CDR3 DNA follows: TGTGCCAGCAGTGACTCGGACACCTCTGAAGCTTTCTTT.

This sequence joins TRBV27 and TRBJ2-5; the D call may be TRBD1 or TRBD2 (5 bases each). V was shortened by 3 bases and J by 4 bases, with 18 bases between the two germline ends. The CDR3 loop spans 16 amino acids. Germline-derived CDR1 and CDR2 are MNHEY and SMNVEV (reference sequence). In nucleotides, the CDR3 is TGTGCCAGCAGTTTTTCCCCCTGGGACGTCCCAGAGACCCAGTACTTC. Encoded protein: CASSFSPWDVPETQYF.

This chain joins TRBV2 and TRBJ1-5; 7 bases fit TRBD1. This CDR3 has 14 residues. Germline CDR1 SNHLY, CDR2 FYNNEI. The trim removed 8 bases at V and 0 bases at J, leaving 4 bases unmatched. The CDR3 loop reads CASLGTDSNQPQHF. CDR3 DNA sequence: TGTGCCAGCCTCGGGACAGATAGCAATCAGCCCCAGCATTTT.

The CDR3 spells CASSLEVLGEQYF. The CDR3 nucleotides read TGTGCCAGCAGCTTGGAGGTCCTCGGCGAGCAGTACTTC. The genes are TRBV5-4 and TRBJ2-7; D is undetermined. Trimming removed 0 bases at V and 6 bases at J, with 10 bases between. The length of the CDR3 is 13 residues. The germline CDR1 and CDR2 sequences are SGHNT and YYREEE (reference sequence).

The V call is TRBV27, the J call TRBJ1-1; D not certain. This CDR3 region has 16 residues. Between the trimmed V and J ends, which lost 0 bases and 2 bases, there was a span of 13 bases. The germline V gene has CDR1 MNHEY and CDR2 SMNVEV (reference sequence). DNA for the CDR3: TGTGCCAGCAGTTTATCCGTCGGGTTCCTCAACACTGAAGCTTTCTTT. This encodes CASSLSVGFLNTEAFF.

The chain joins TRBV2 to TRBJ2-5, with D unresolved. CDR1 and CDR2 (germline): SNHLY, FYNNEI. The CDR3 runs to 11 residues. Trimming took off 5 bases at V and 5 bases at J, with 6 bases between the two ends. CDR3 nucleotides: TGTGCCAGCAGTCGTTATGAGACCCAGTACTTC. Translated: CASSRYETQYF.